These 27 T cell receptor beta chains came from one sample sequenced in a study of T-cell memory formation after mild COVID-19. Using its own MiXCR run on the 5' RACE reads, TCRdb lists one record per CDR3 protein. The repertoire holds fewer than 300,000 distinct CDR3 sequences, with around 15% as singletons. The material sequenced was PBMCs or a T cell subset sorted from them (not recorded which). These receptors all stem from a man aged 18 to 30 who had mild COVID-19 (a few samples of this study predate the infection). Cell type and time point are not known.

The chain has TRBV5-6 and TRBJ2-5, with D perhaps given as TRBD1 or TRBD2 (5 bases each). V was trimmed by 4 bases and J by 9 bases, leaving 16 bases between them. Per the germline V gene, CDR1 is SGHDT and CDR2 is YYEEEE. This CDR3 has 13 amino acids. The DNA for the CDR3 is TGTGCCAGCAGCAATGGACCGCTGGGGGCCCAGTACTTC. This gives the protein CASSNGPLGAQYF.

The chain uses TRBV20-1 and TRBJ2-7; D possibly corresponds to TRBD1 (7 bases). Germline loops: CDR1 DFQATT, CDR2 SNEGSKA (reference sequence). Trimming removed 0 bases from V and 2 bases from J, with 11 bases in between. The CDR3 is 14 amino acids. CDR3 DNA sequence: TGCAGTGCTAGAGACAGGGGGGCCACCTACGAGCAGTACGTC. Translated: CSARDRGATYEQYV.

This clonotype was found a few times. The chain employs TRBV5-1 and TRBJ2-1, with 11 positions matching TRBD1. V was pared by 0 bases and J by 6 bases, with 2 bases of the junction left unmatched. CDR3 length: 15 residues. The germline V gene has CDR1 SGHRS and CDR2 YFSETQ. The CDR3 DNA follows: TGCGCCAGCAGCTTGGCCGGGACAGGGGGCAATGAGCAGTTCTTC. Protein product: CASSLAGTGGNEQFF.

The chain links TRBV5-1 to TRBJ1-1; tentatively, D is TRBD1 (6 bases). The CDR3 length is 14 residues. The germline gives CDR1 SGHRS, CDR2 YFSETQ. V lost 4 bases and J lost 6, with 16 bases in between. CDR3 in DNA: TGCGCCAGCAGCGCACAGGGCCTGGATCCTGAAGCTTTCTTT. This translates into CASSAQGLDPEAFF.

The chain employs TRBV28 and TRBJ2-1; D gene unclear. V gave up 5 bases and J gave up 7 bases, with 15 bases separating them. Germline V CDR1 and CDR2: MDHEN, SYDVKM. There are 14 residues in the CDR3. This chain's CDR3 is CASSLPPSINEQFF. DNA of the CDR3: TGTGCCAGCAGTCTCCCCCCTTCGATAAATGAGCAGTTCTTC.

The gene calls are TRBV20-1 and TRBJ2-7, with D unclear. The V gene lost 3 bases and the J gene lost 4 bases, with 13 bases spanning the gap. In germline, CDR1 is DFQATT, CDR2 SNEGSKA (reference sequence). The CDR3 contains 13 residues. CDR3 sequence: CSASPPNRYEQYF. In DNA form, the CDR3 reads TGCAGTGCTAGCCCACCCAACCGTTACGAGCAGTACTTC.

This chain connects TRBV12-3 or TRBV12-4 to TRBJ2-7; D perhaps matches TRBD1 (5 bases). The CDR3 extends over 12 amino acids. Trimming took 6 bases from V and 6 from J, leaving 12 bases between them. In DNA, the CDR3 is TGTGCCAGCAGAACAGAAGGGGTCGAGCAGTACTTC. Encoded protein: CASRTEGVEQYF.

The genes are TRBV5-4 and TRBJ2-3; D unresolved. V shed 7 bases and J shed 0 bases, with 12 bases lying between them. This CDR3 has 14 amino acids. Germline V lookup: CDR1 SGHNT, CDR2 YYREEE (reference sequence). This CDR3 reads CASWTGASTDTQYF. CDR3 DNA sequence: TGTGCCAGCTGGACCGGAGCTAGCACAGATACGCAGTATTTT.

This clonotype was observed at least ten times. The chain joins TRBV7-9 to TRBJ2-1; TRBD2 aligns across 13 bases. CDR1 is SEHNR and CDR2 is FQNEAQ in the germline V gene (reference sequence). The CDR3 is made up of 20 amino acids. J gave up 4 bases and V 2 bases, and 14 bases lay outside the gene matches. The CDR3 loop reads CASSLRVGTSGERRYNEQFF. CDR3 bases: TGTGCCAGCAGCTTAAGGGTCGGGACTAGCGGGGAAAGAAGATACAATGAGCAGTTCTTC.

With respect to this clonotype: The junction departs from germline at one end; a sequencing error may be responsible. This chain uses TRBV5-1 with TRBJ1-4, with 8 bases that match TRBD1. This CDR3 comprises 15 residues. The germline V gene has CDR1 SGHRS and CDR2 YFSETQ. The DNA of the CDR3 is TGCGCCAGCAGCCCACACCCGGGACAGGAGGAAAAGCTGTTTTTT. Residues: CASSPHPGQEEKLFF.

This clonotype appeared a single time. The genes are TRBV20-1 and TRBJ1-6; perhaps TRBD1 as D (5 bases). CDR1 and CDR2 (germline): DFQATT, SNEGSKA (reference sequence). Between the trimmed V and J ends, which lost 3 bases and 7 bases, there was a span of 16 bases. The CDR3 totals 15 residues. This CDR3 is CSARLRDPVNSPLHF. The DNA for the CDR3 is TGCAGTGCTAGGCTCCGGGACCCGGTGAATTCACCCCTCCACTTT.

This clonotype was picked up many times. The chain employs TRBV4-3 and TRBJ2-5, with D perhaps TRBD1 (7 bases). The CDR3 covers 15 residues. V lost 1 base to trimming and J lost 4 bases, with 13 bases between them. In germline, CDR1 is LGHNA, CDR2 YSLEER. For the CDR3, the DNA is TGCGCCAGCAGCCAAGTTGGGCAGGGGGGAGAGACCCAGTACTTC. Translated: CASSQVGQGGETQYF.

The V gene is TRBV29-1, the J gene TRBJ1-1; weak D call: TRBD1 (5 bases). The length of the CDR3 is 15 residues. Germline CDR1 and CDR2: SQVTM and ANQGSEA. The ends were cut back, 4 bases at V and 0 bases at J, with 15 bases in the middle. The CDR3 here is CSVGGGWGMNTEAFF. CDR3 DNA: TGCAGCGTTGGGGGGGGATGGGGGATGAACACTGAAGCTTTCTTT.

At least ten counts were recorded for this clonotype. Germline is not matched at one junction end, which may reflect a read error. The gene calls are TRBV2 and TRBJ2-5; D is unclear. This CDR3 has 9 residues. Per the germline V gene, CDR1 is SNHLY and CDR2 is FYNNEI. The CDR3 protein is CASGETQYF. For the CDR3, the DNA is TGTGCCAGCGGTGAGACCCAGTACTTC.

This chain connects TRBV7-3 to TRBJ2-3; D might be TRBD2 (5 bases). The germline V gene encodes CDR1 SGHTA and CDR2 FQGTGA. V lost 5 bases and J lost 4, with 13 bases in between. The CDR3 runs to 14 residues. The CDR3 is CASSPLSSSDTQYF. For the CDR3, the DNA is TGTGCCAGCAGCCCCTTATCTAGCTCAGATACGCAGTATTTT.

The chain couples TRBV11-2 to TRBJ2-7; TRBD2 agrees at 9 bases. Trimming took 2 bases from V and 2 from J; bases not matched to a gene: 4. This CDR3 contains 15 residues. Germline CDR1 SGHAT, CDR2 FQNNGV. CDR3 sequence: CASSLLSGGPYEQYF. CDR3 DNA: TGTGCCAGCAGCTTATTGAGCGGGGGGCCCTACGAGCAGTACTTC.

The rearrangement links TRBV28 to TRBJ2-7; 9 bases align to TRBD1. Trimming removed 5 bases from V and 5 bases from J; junction bases left unmatched: 7. The CDR3 is 14 residues long. The germline CDR1 and CDR2 sequences are MDHEN and SYDVKM. CDR3 in DNA: TGTGCCAGCAGTACGGGACAGGGTAGGAACGAGCAGTACTTC. Translation: CASSTGQGRNEQYF.

This sequence joins TRBV4-1 and TRBJ2-3; 9 bases line up with TRBD2. V shed 1 base, J shed 6 bases, and the junction held 5 bases outside the gene matches. The CDR3 is made up of 15 amino acids. Germline V gene data show CDR1 as MGHRA and CDR2 as YSYEKL. The DNA for the CDR3 is TGCGCCAGCAGCCAAGGCTTGGCGGGGGGGGATACGCAGTATTTT. Translation: CASSQGLAGGDTQYF.

CDR3 sequence: CASSAYQGGNQPQHF. CDR3 nucleotide sequence: TGTGCCAGCAGTGCTTACCAGGGTGGCAATCAGCCCCAGCATTTT. The J gene is TRBJ1-5, the V gene TRBV6-5; D is possibly TRBD1 (5 bases). The germline V gene encodes CDR1 MNHEY and CDR2 SVGAGI. The V and J ends lost 5 bases and 2 bases respectively, with 13 bases between them. The CDR3 extends over 15 amino acids.

This clonotype was seen a handful of times. The J gene is TRBJ2-3, the V gene TRBV5-1; D is unclear. CDR1 SGHRS and CDR2 YFSETQ come from the germline V gene. Trimming cost V 0 bases and J 2 bases, with 13 bases left between them. The CDR3 is made up of 16 amino acids. CDR3 nucleotide sequence: TGCGCCAGCAGCTTGGCCCTCGGATTCTCCACAGATACGCAGTATTTT. This translates into CASSLALGFSTDTQYF.

This clonotype was recorded many times. The V call is TRBV4-3, the J call TRBJ2-3, with unresolved D. Trimming took 2 bases from V and 6 from J, leaving 9 bases between them. Per the germline V gene, CDR1 is LGHNA and CDR2 is YSLEER. CDR3 length: 13 residues. CDR3 region: CASSQQMSDTQYF. CDR3 sequence (DNA): TGCGCCAGCAGCCAACAAATGAGCGATACGCAGTATTTT.

Many counts were recorded for this clonotype. In DNA form, the CDR3 reads TGTGCCAGCAGCACCACCTACGAGCAGTACTTC. Protein product: CASSTTYEQYF. V gene TRBV7-2 combines with J gene TRBJ2-7; no firm D call. Germline assignment: CDR1 SGHTA and CDR2 FQGNSA. Between the trimmed V and J ends, which lost 5 bases and 2 bases, there was a span of 4 bases. The CDR3 covers 11 residues.

The gene calls are TRBV12-3 or TRBV12-4 and TRBJ2-1; D call uncertain. The V end lost 6 bases, the J end lost 9 bases, and 12 bases lay between the germline ends. The CDR3 covers 12 residues. CDR3 DNA sequence: TGTGCCAGCAGATTTGGGGTAGGTGAGCAGTTCTTC. Translating it yields CASRFGVGEQFF.

This chain joins TRBV3-1 and TRBJ1-6; perhaps TRBD1 as D (6 bases). The CDR3 extends over 15 amino acids. CDR1 is LGHDT, CDR2 YNNKEL, per germline (reference sequence). Trimming stripped 0 bases from V and 9 bases from J, with 12 bases between. CDR3 nucleotide sequence: TGTGCCAGCAGCCAAGAGGAACAGGGTGGTTCACCCCTCCACTTT. Translating it yields CASSQEEQGGSPLHF.

V usage is TRBV6-5 and J usage is TRBJ2-5; 7 nucleotides match TRBD2. V was pared by 5 bases and J by 4 bases, with 16 bases of the junction left unmatched. The CDR3 runs 17 residues. CDR1 is MNHEY, CDR2 SVGAGI, per germline. The CDR3 sequence is CASSPLGGRIEGETQYF. In DNA, the CDR3 is TGTGCCAGCAGTCCGCTGGGGGGGAGGATCGAGGGAGAGACCCAGTACTTC.

The chain has TRBV4-3 and TRBJ2-7; D is ambiguous. Looked up from germline, CDR1 is LGHNA and CDR2 is YSLEER. The CDR3 extends over 13 amino acids. V lost 0 bases and J 2 bases, leaving 5 bases between the germline ends. The CDR3 spells CASSQEKAYEQYF. The CDR3 bases are TGCGCCAGCAGCCAAGAAAAGGCCTACGAGCAGTACTTC.

The CDR3 sequence is CASSSTANYGYTF. The CDR3 nucleotides are TGCGCCAGCAGCTCCACAGCTAACTATGGCTACACCTTC. The V gene is TRBV5-1, the J gene TRBJ1-2; D ambiguous. Trimming removed 3 bases from V and 0 bases from J, with 6 bases in between. Germline-derived CDR1 and CDR2 are SGHRS and YFSETQ. The CDR3 length is 13 residues.